The entry below describes one T cell receptor (beta chain). As yet, its antigen is unknown. Treatment specified: approximately nine-day PBMC culture with coronavirus spike peptide pools or control peptides (ViraFEST assay). These data originate in a study of vaccination and CD4 T cells after COVID-19. For the study at large: Either the Pfizer-BioNTech BNT162b2 or Moderna mRNA-1273 vaccine was given as two doses.

The Oncomine TCR Beta short-read assay was applied to DNA of cultured CD4+ T cells. Genomic DNA was extracted from cultured CD4+ T cells. MiXCR, applied by TCRdb to the PCR reads, yields one record per CDR3 protein. The sample shows 9,500 to 13,000 distinct CDR3 sequences, roughly 82% of them seen only once. This CDR3 is 15 amino acids long. J was trimmed by 8 bases and V by 4 bases; bases with no gene match: 8. CDR1 is MNHEY, CDR2 SVGAGI, per germline. This sequence was found in a human donor who had recovered from COVID-19. The sample consisted of CD4+ T cells from blood, cultured in vitro. The chain couples TRBV6-5 to TRBJ1-4, with 9 bases aligning to TRBD1. CDR3 protein: CASSFTTGGWEKLFF. CDR3 in DNA: TGTGCCAGCAGTTTCACTACAGGGGGCTGGGAAAAACTGTTTTTT.